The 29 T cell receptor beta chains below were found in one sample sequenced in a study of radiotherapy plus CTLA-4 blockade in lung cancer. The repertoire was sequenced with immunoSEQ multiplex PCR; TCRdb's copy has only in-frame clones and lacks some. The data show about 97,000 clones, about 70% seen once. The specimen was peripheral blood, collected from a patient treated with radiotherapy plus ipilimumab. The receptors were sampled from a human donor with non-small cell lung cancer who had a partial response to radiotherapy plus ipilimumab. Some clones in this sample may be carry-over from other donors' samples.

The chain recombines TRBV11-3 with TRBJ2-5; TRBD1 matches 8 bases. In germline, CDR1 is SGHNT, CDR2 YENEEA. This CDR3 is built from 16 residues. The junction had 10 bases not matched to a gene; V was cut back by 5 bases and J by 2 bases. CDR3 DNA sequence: TGTGCCAGCAGCCCGAGACAGGGGAGTTCGCAAGAGACCCAGTACTTC. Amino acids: CASSPRQGSSQETQYF.

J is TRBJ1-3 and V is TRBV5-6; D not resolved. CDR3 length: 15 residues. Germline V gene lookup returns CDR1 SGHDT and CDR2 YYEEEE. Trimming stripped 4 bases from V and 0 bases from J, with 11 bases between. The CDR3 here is CASSPAGLSGNTIYF. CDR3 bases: TGTGCCAGCAGCCCCGCGGGCCTCTCTGGAAACACCATATATTTT.

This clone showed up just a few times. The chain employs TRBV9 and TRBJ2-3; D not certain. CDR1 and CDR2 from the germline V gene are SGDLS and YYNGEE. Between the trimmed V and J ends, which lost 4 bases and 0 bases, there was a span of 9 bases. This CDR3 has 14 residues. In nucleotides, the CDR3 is TGTGCCAGCAGCACGAGACTGAGCACAGATACGCAGTATTTT. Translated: CASSTRLSTDTQYF.

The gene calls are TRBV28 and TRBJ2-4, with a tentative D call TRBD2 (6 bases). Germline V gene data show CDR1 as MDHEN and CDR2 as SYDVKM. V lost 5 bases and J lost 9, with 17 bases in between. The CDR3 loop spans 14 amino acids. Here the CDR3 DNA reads TGTGCCAGCAGTACAACTACTAGCTGGGGCATTCAGTACTTC. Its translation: CASSTTTSWGIQYF.

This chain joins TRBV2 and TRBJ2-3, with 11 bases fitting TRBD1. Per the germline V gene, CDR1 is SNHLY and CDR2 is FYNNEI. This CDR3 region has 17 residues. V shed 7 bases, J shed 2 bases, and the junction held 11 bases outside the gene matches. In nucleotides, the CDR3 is TGTGCCAGCAAACAGAGGGACAGGGGGTCGGTCACAGATACGCAGTATTTT. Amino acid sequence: CASKQRDRGSVTDTQYF.

DNA for the CDR3: TGTGCCAGCAGCCCGGAGGTGGGCGGGATCGGAGATACGCAGTATTTT. Protein product: CASSPEVGGIGDTQYF. The chain joins TRBV5-4 to TRBJ2-3; TRBD2 is a possible D gene (6 bases). The CDR3 is made up of 16 amino acids. The V end lost 4 bases, the J end lost 5 bases, and 20 bases lay between the germline ends. Germline CDR1 SGHNT, CDR2 YYREEE (reference sequence). The full variable domain, rest sourced from reference TRBV5-4 and TRBJ2-3, is ETGVTQSPTHLIKTRGQQVTLRCSSQSGHNTVSWYQQALGQGPQFIFQYYREEENGRGNFPPRFSGLQFPNYSSELNVNALELDDSALYLCASSPEVGGIGDTQYFGPGTRLTVL.

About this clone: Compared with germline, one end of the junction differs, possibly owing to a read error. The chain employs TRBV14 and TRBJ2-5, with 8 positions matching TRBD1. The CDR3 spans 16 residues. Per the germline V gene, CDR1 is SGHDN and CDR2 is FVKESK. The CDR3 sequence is CASSPRDRRVQGTQYF. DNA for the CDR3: TGTGCCAGCAGCCCGAGGGACAGGAGAGTACAAGGGACCCAGTACTTC.

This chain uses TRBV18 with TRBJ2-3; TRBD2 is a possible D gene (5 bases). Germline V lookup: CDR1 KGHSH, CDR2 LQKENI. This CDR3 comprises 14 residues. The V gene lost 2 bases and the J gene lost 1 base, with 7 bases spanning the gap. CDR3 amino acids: CASSPEGGTDTQYF. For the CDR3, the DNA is TGTGCCAGCTCACCAGAGGGAGGCACAGATACGCAGTATTTT. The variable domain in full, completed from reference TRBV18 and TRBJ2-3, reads NAGVMQNPRHLVRRRGQEARLRCSPMKGHSHVYWYRQLPEEGLKFMVYLQKENIIDESGMPKERFSAEFPKEGPSILRIQQVVRGDSAAYFCASSPEGGTDTQYFGPGTRLTVL.

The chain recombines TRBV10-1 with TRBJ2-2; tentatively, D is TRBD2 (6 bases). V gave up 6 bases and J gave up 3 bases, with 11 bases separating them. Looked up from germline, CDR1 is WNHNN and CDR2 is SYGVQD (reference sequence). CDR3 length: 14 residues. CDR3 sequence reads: CASRQLAYTGELFF. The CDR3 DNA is TGCGCCAGCAGACAGCTAGCGTACACCGGGGAGCTGTTTTTT.

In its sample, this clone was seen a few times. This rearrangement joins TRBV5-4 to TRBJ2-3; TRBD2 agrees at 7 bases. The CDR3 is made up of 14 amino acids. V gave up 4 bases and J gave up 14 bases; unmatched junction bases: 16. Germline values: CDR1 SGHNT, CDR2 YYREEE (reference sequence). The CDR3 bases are TGTGCCAGCAGCCTTAAAGGACTAGACAGCCTGCGGTATTTT. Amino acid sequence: CASSLKGLDSLRYF.

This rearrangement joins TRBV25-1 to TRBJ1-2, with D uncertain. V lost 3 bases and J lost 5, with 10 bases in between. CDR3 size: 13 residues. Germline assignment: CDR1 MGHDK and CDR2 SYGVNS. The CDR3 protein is CASSDRGLYGYTF. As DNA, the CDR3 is TGTGCCAGCAGTGATAGAGGGTTGTATGGCTACACCTTC.

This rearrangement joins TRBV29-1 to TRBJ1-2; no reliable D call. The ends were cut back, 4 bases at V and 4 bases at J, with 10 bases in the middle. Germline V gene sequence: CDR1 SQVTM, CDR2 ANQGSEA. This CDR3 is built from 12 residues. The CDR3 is CSVALAGYGYTF. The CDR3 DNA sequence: TGCAGCGTTGCTTTGGCAGGCTATGGCTACACCTTC.

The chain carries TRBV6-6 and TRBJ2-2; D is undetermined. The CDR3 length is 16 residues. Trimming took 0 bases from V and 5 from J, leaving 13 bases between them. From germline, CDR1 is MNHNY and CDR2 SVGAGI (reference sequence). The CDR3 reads CASSYSSPRVTGELFF. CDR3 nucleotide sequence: TGTGCCAGCAGTTACTCGTCGCCCCGGGTGACCGGGGAGCTGTTTTTT.

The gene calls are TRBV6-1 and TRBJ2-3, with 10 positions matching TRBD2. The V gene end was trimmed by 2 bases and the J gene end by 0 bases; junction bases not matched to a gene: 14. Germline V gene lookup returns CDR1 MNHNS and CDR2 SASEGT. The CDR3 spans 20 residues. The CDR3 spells CASSEMTSGPRGPSTDTQYF. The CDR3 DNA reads TGTGCCAGCAGTGAAATGACTAGCGGGCCGAGGGGGCCTAGCACAGATACGCAGTATTTT.

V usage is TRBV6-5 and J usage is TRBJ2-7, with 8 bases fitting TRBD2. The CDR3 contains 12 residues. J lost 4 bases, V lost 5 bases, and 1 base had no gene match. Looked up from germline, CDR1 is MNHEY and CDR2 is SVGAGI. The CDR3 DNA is TGTGCCAGCAGTCGGGGGGGGTACGAGCAGTACTTC. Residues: CASSRGGYEQYF.

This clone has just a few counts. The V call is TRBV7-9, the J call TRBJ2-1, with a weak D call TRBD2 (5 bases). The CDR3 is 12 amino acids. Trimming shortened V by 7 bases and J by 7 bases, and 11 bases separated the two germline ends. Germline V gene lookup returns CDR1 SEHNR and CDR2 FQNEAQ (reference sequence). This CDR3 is CASTGLLNEQFF. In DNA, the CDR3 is TGTGCCAGCACAGGACTCCTAAATGAGCAGTTCTTC.

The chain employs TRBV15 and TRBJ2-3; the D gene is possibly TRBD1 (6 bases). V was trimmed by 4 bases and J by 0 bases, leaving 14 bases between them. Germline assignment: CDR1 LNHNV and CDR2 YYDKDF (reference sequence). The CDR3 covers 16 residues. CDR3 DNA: TGTGCCACCAGCATTACAGGGAGAGCGAGCACAGATACGCAGTATTTT. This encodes CATSITGRASTDTQYF. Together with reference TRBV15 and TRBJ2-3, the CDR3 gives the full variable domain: DAMVIQNPRYQVTQFGKPVTLSCSQTLNHNVMYWYQQKSSQAPKLLFHYYDKDFNNEADTPDNFQSRRPNTSFCFLDIRSPGLGDTAMYLCATSITGRASTDTQYFGPGTRLTVL.

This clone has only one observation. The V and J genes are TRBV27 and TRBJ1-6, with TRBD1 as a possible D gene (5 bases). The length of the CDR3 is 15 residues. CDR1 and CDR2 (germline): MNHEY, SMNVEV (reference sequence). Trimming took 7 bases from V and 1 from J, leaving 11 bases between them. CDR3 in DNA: TGTGCCAGCACAACTGGGGGGTCCTATAATTCACCCCTCCACTTT. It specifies CASTTGGSYNSPLHF.

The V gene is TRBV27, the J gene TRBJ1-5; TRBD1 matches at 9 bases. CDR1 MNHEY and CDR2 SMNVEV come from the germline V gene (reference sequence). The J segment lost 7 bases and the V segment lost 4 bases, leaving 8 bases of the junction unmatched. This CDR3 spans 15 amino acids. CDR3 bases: TGTGCCAGCAGTTCACTACAGGGGGCCAGGCAGCCCCAGCATTTT. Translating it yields CASSSLQGARQPQHF.

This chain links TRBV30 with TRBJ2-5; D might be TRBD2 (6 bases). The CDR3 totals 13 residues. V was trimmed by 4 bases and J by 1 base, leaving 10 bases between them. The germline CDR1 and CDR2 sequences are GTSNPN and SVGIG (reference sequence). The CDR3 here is CAWNLGLQETQYF. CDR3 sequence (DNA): TGTGCCTGGAATTTGGGACTCCAAGAGACCCAGTACTTC.

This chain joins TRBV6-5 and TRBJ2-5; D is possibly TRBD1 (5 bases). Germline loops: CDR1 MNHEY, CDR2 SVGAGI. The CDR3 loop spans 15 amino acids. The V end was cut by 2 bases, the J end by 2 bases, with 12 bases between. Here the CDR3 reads CASSYTATEQETQYF. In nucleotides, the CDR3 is TGTGCCAGCAGTTACACAGCGACAGAGCAAGAGACCCAGTACTTC.

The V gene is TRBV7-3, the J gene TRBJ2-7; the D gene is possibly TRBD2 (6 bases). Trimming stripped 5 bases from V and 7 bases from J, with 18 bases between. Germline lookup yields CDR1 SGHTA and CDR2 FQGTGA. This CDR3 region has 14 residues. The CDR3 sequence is CASSRLATGGEQYF. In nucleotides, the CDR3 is TGTGCCAGCAGCCGTCTAGCTACCGGAGGGGAGCAGTACTTC. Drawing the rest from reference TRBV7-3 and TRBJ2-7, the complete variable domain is GAGVSQTPSNKVTEKGKYVELRCDPISGHTALYWYRQSLGQGPEFLIYFQGTGAADDSGLPNDRFFAVRPEGSVSTLKIQRTERGDSAVYLCASSRLATGGEQYFGPGTRLTVT.

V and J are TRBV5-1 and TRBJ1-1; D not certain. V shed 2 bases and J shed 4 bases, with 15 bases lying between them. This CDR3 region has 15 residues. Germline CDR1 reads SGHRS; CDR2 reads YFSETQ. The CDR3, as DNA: TGCGCCAGCAGCTTTCGGGGTTCTTGGGGCACTGAAGCTTTCTTT. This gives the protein CASSFRGSWGTEAFF.

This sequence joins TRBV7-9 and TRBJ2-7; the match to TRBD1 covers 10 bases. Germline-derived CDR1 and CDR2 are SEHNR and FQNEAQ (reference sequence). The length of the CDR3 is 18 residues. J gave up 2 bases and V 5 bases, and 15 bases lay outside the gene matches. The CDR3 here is CASSPGANRDRGPYEQYF. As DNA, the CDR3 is TGTGCCAGCAGCCCAGGCGCAAACCGGGACAGGGGCCCCTACGAGCAGTACTTC.

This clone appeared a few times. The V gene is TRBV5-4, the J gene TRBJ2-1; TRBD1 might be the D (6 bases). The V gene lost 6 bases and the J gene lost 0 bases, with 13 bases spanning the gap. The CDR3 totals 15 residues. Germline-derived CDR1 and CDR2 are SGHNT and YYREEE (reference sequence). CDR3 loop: CASTSGASSYNEQFF. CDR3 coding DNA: TGTGCCAGCACCTCAGGGGCGAGCTCCTACAATGAGCAGTTCTTC.

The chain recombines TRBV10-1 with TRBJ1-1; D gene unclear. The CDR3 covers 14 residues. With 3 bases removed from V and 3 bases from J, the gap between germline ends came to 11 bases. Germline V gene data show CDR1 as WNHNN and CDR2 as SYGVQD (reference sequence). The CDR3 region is CASSEHRRYTEAFF. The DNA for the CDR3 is TGCGCCAGCAGTGAACACAGAAGATACACTGAAGCTTTCTTT.

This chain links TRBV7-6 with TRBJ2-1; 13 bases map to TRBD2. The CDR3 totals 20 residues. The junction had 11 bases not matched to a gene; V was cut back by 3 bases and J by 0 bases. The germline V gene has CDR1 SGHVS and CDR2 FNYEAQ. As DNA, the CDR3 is TGTGCCAGCAGCTTGCGGCCCGGACTAGCGGGGGTGAGCTCCTACAATGAGCAGTTCTTC. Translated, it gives CASSLRPGLAGVSSYNEQFF.

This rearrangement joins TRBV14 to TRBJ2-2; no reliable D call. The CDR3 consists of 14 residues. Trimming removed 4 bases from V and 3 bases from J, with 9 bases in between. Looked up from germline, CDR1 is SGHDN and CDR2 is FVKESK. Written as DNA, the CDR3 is TGTGCCAGCAGCCTGGCCAGATACACCGGGGAGCTGTTTTTT. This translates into CASSLARYTGELFF.

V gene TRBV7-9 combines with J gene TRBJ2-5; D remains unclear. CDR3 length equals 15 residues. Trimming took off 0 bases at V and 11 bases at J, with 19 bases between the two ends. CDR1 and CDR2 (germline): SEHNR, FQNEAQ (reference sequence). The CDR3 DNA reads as TGTGCCAGCAGCTTAGCAAGAGGTTCCTCCTACGGGCAGTACTTC. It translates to CASSLARGSSYGQYF.